Listed below are T cell receptor beta chains from one sample, sequenced in a study of T cell repertoires in cytomegalovirus infection. Each CDR3 protein is one row after TCRdb ran MiXCR on the reads. The sample lists about 490,000 distinct CDR3 sequences; 16% were seen once. The specimen sequenced was CD8+ T cells from PBMCs. The receptors originated from a human donor in good health (CMV status not recorded). Some clones in this sample may be carry-over from other donors' samples. Both conserved end residues are trimmed from each CDR3. Each record gives: CDR3 length, V gene, clone size, CDR3 protein. The size entry is marked missing in some rows and otherwise reads once, few, many or a size class.

13,TRBV6-1,many,ASSDPGQKQETQY
12,TRBV7-9,many,ASTGLAGGNEQF
14,TRBV12-3/TRBV12-4,many,ASSLEKGYESDTQY
11,TRBV27,-,ASSSVLEETQY
11,TRBV12-3/TRBV12-4,many,ASDREYNTEAF
14,TRBV20-1,-,SARGGLAGGPIEQY
12,TRBV13,few,ASSEGQGAGEAF
12,TRBV4-2,-,ASNERGHSYEQY
12,TRBV7-9,-,ASSSGNRHYEQY
10,TRBV29-1,-,SVGGVNEKLF
11,TRBV28,few,AVHGTSPYEQY
13,TRBV4-1,many,ASSQETVVPGGQY
14,TRBV7-2,few,ASSLLGTATTYEQY
16,TRBV7-2,many,ARDAGTSGGVLTDTQY
14,TRBV18,once,ASSPRASGAKNIQY
13,TRBV24-1,-,ATRPTGPSTDTQY
12,TRBV7-6,many,ASSLALGGDEQF